A single sample gave rise to the 18 T cell receptor beta chains below, sequenced in a study of radiation and T cells in renal cell carcinoma. The time point: blood 4 weeks post-SBRT, at nephrectomy. Documented treatment: 15 Gy SBRT to primary tumor, nephrectomy 4 weeks later. Generated by immunoSEQ multiplex PCR, the TCRdb table keeps only in-frame clones and is missing some. The sample has over 120,000 clones; 75% to 90% are singletons. This sample comprised blood, obtained from a patient whose treatment included radiotherapy and nephrectomy. The source of these receptors is a woman between 45 and 65 years old with renal cell carcinoma.

The rearrangement joins TRBV2 to TRBJ2-5, with D perhaps TRBD2 (5 bases). CDR3 length equals 14 residues. V lost 3 bases and J lost 6, with 14 bases in between. Germline values: CDR1 SNHLY, CDR2 FYNNEI. For the CDR3, the DNA is TGTGCCAGCAGTGATAGGACTTTCGCAAAGACCCAGTACTTC. It translates to CASSDRTFAKTQYF.

V usage is TRBV18 and J usage is TRBJ2-7, with D unclear. The CDR3 is made up of 14 amino acids. CDR1 and CDR2 (germline): KGHSH, LQKENI. V lost 4 bases and J 3 bases, leaving 13 bases between the germline ends. Here the CDR3 reads CASSQRPIIYEQYF. In DNA, the CDR3 is TGTGCCAGCTCACAACGCCCGATAATCTACGAGCAGTACTTC.

The V gene is TRBV10-1, the J gene TRBJ1-2; D unclear. V gave up 0 bases and J gave up 6 bases, with 8 bases separating them. CDR1 and CDR2 from the germline V gene are WNHNN and SYGVQD (reference sequence). CDR3 length: 13 amino acids. The CDR3 DNA sequence: TGCGCCAGCAGTGAGTCAGGCGCGAATGGCTACACCTTC. This gives the protein CASSESGANGYTF.

This clone occurred a few times. The rearrangement uses TRBV5-1 and TRBJ2-3; 9 bases align to TRBD2. The germline CDR1 and CDR2 sequences are SGHRS and YFSETQ. With 3 bases clipped from V and 6 bases from J, the junction kept 5 bases outside the gene matches. The CDR3 loop spans 14 amino acids. CDR3 sequence: CASSSGGTSDTQYF. CDR3 nucleotides: TGCGCCAGCAGCTCGGGCGGGACTAGCGATACGCAGTATTTT.

This chain links TRBV5-1 with TRBJ2-7; D might be TRBD2 (5 bases). Germline assignment: CDR1 SGHRS and CDR2 YFSETQ. The CDR3 length is 15 residues. Trimming removed 0 bases at V and 5 bases at J, with 15 bases between. In nucleotides, the CDR3 is TGCGCCAGCAGCTTGGGTGGCGTTAAGAGGGACGAGCAGTACTTC. Encoded protein: CASSLGGVKRDEQYF. Based on the CDR3 plus reference TRBV5-1 and TRBJ2-7, the full variable domain is KAGVTQTPRYLIKTRGQQVTLSCSPISGHRSVSWYQQTPGQGLQFLFEYFSETQRNKGNFPGRFSGRQFSNSRSEMNVSTLELGDSALYLCASSLGGVKRDEQYFGPGTRLTVT.

This clone was observed a few times. The J gene is TRBJ1-2, the V gene TRBV4-1, with 8 bases aligning to TRBD1. The V gene end was trimmed by 4 bases and the J gene end by 8 bases; junction bases not matched to a gene: 12. The CDR3 has 15 residues. Germline V lookup: CDR1 MGHRA, CDR2 YSYEKL. Here the CDR3 DNA reads TGCGCCAGCAGCCTGTCCCGGGACAGGTACATGGGCTACACCTTC. It translates to CASSLSRDRYMGYTF.

The rearrangement uses TRBV5-1 and TRBJ2-7, with D unclear. In germline, CDR1 is SGHRS, CDR2 YFSETQ. V shed 4 bases and J shed 0 bases, with 11 bases lying between them. CDR3 length equals 14 residues. CDR3 bases: TGCGCCAGCAGCACGAACGATCCCTCCTACGAGCAGTACTTC. Protein product: CASSTNDPSYEQYF.

The genes are TRBV6-1 and TRBJ2-3, with unresolved D. Deletions cut 4 bases from V and 4 bases from J, with 12 bases between. There are 14 residues in the CDR3. CDR1 and CDR2 from the germline V gene are MNHNS and SASEGT. The CDR3 region is CASSVVLGADTQYF. CDR3 coding DNA: TGTGCCAGCAGTGTCGTGTTGGGCGCAGATACGCAGTATTTT.

This clone was observed a single time. The rearrangement uses TRBV4-3 and TRBJ1-4; D not resolved. The CDR3 spans 13 residues. The germline V gene encodes CDR1 LGHNA and CDR2 YSLEER. V lost 0 bases, J lost 8 bases, and 7 bases lay in between. CDR3 nucleotide sequence: TGCGCCAGCAGCCAAGAGAGCGGGGAAAAACTGTTTTTT. This translates into CASSQESGEKLFF.

V gene TRBV5-1 combines with J gene TRBJ2-7; D unclear. This CDR3 spans 13 amino acids. Germline CDR1 is SGHRS and CDR2 is YFSETQ. Trimming removed 0 bases from V and 1 base from J, with 5 bases in between. The CDR3 loop reads CASSLAQSYEQYF. CDR3 nucleotide sequence: TGCGCCAGCAGCTTGGCACAGTCCTACGAGCAGTACTTC.

The rearrangement links TRBV2 to TRBJ2-7, with D maybe TRBD2 (6 bases). Germline lookup yields CDR1 SNHLY and CDR2 FYNNEI. The V end lost 7 bases, the J end lost 7 bases, and 14 bases lay between the germline ends. This CDR3 has 12 amino acids. The CDR3 sequence: CASNLGLLEQYF. The CDR3 coding sequence is TGTGCCAGCAACTTAGGACTACTGGAGCAGTACTTC. Full variable domain (outside the CDR3, taken from reference TRBV2 and TRBJ2-7): EPEVTQTPSHQVTQMGQEVILRCVPISNHLYFYWYRQILGQKVEFLVSFYNNEISEKSEIFDDQFSVERPDGSNFTLKIRSTKLEDSAMYFCASNLGLLEQYFGPGTRLTVT.

The chain carries TRBV5-6 and TRBJ2-7; 9 nucleotides agree with TRBD2. The CDR3 extends over 18 amino acids. J lost 4 bases, V lost 3 bases, and 17 bases had no gene match. Germline CDR1 and CDR2: SGHDT and YYEEEE. CDR3 amino acids: CASSSTLREGLSVYEQYF. In nucleotides, the CDR3 is TGTGCCAGCAGCTCCACTTTGCGGGAGGGCCTCTCGGTGTACGAGCAGTACTTC.

This clone has a single count. The chain joins TRBV6-6 to TRBJ2-5; D possibly corresponds to TRBD2 (7 bases). The CDR3 contains 16 residues. From germline, CDR1 is MNHNY and CDR2 SVGAGI (reference sequence). Between the trimmed V and J ends, which lost 0 bases and 5 bases, there was a span of 16 bases. CDR3 sequence (DNA): TGTGCCAGCAGTTACTCGACTGGGGGGGCGCCTGAGACCCAGTACTTC. Its protein is CASSYSTGGAPETQYF.

The chain uses TRBV19 and TRBJ2-5; no clear D. Germline CDR1 LNHDA, CDR2 SQIVND (reference sequence). This CDR3 contains 14 residues. The V end was cut by 1 base, the J end by 4 bases, with 10 bases between. CDR3 protein: CASSIVPPRETQYF. The CDR3 DNA is TGTGCCAGTAGTATAGTCCCACCGCGAGAGACCCAGTACTTC.

The chain is built from TRBV5-4 and TRBJ2-2; TRBD1 matches at 8 bases. Germline V lookup: CDR1 SGHNT, CDR2 YYREEE (reference sequence). CDR3 length equals 16 residues. V was pared by 3 bases and J by 6 bases, with 10 bases of the junction left unmatched. The CDR3 bases are TGTGCCAGCAGCTGGGCGTTGGACAGGGATCCCGGGGAGCTGTTTTTT. It codes for CASSWALDRDPGELFF. Full variable domain (missing parts from reference TRBV5-4 and TRBJ2-2): ETGVTQSPTHLIKTRGQQVTLRCSSQSGHNTVSWYQQALGQGPQFIFQYYREEENGRGNFPPRFSGLQFPNYSSELNVNALELDDSALYLCASSWALDRDPGELFFGEGSRLTVL.

The V call is TRBV5-1, the J call TRBJ2-3; D tentatively reads TRBD1 or TRBD2 (5 bases each). This CDR3 contains 16 residues. V shed 4 bases and J shed 3 bases, with 18 bases lying between them. Germline CDR1 reads SGHRS; CDR2 reads YFSETQ. CDR3 sequence (DNA): TGCGCCAGCAGCCCTCTCACCGGGGCCGGGACAGATACGCAGTATTTT. Protein: CASSPLTGAGTDTQYF.

This chain connects TRBV7-2 to TRBJ2-3, with D possibly being TRBD2 (6 bases). The germline V gene has CDR1 SGHTA and CDR2 FQGNSA. The CDR3 has 13 residues. V was cut by 5 bases and J by 4 bases, with 10 bases left in between. CDR3: CASSRGTADTQYF. The CDR3 DNA is TGTGCCAGCAGCCGGGGGACGGCAGATACGCAGTATTTT.

V usage is TRBV11-3 and J usage is TRBJ2-7, with TRBD2 matching 7 bases. J lost 6 bases, V lost 3 bases, and 2 bases had no gene match. There are 12 residues in the CDR3. The germline CDR1 and CDR2 sequences are SGHNT and YENEEA. The CDR3 nucleotides are TGTGCCAGCAGCTTCCCGGGGGGCGAGCAGTACTTC. It yields the protein CASSFPGGEQYF.